Sequencing of this T cell receptor beta chain was carried out in a study of response to subunit inactivated influenza vaccine. Trimming removed 1 base at V and 8 bases at J, with 14 bases between. This CDR3 contains 15 residues. Germline V CDR1 and CDR2: SEHNR, FQNEAQ (reference sequence). The sample holds a few counts of this clonotype. Its antigen is not identified. TCRdb recomputed calls from the RT-PCR reads with MiXCR, one row per CDR3 protein. In the table there are a few hundred thousand distinct CDR3 sequences, about a fifth of which are singletons. Study results and limitations: Authors suggested each seasonal influenza vaccination recruits few new T cells.

The source was PBMCs from blood, collected around 22 months after vaccination. The gene calls are TRBV7-9 and TRBJ1-4; D call uncertain. The sequence derives from a man aged 45 to 75 who received an inactivated influenza vaccine. The CDR3 nucleotides read TGTGCCAGCAGCTTAGAAACGGAGAAGAGAGAAAAACTGTTTTTT. It codes for CASSLETEKREKLFF.